The clone carrying this T cell receptor (beta chain) showed up many times. This specimen belongs to a study of metastatic and nonmetastatic thyroid tumors. About the research overall: Thyroid patients, malignant and benign, had repertoires compared across blood and tumor or nodule tissue.

TCRdb re-clonotyped the PCR reads via MiXCR. The sample has some 21,000 clones; approximately 23% are singletons. CDR3 length: 13 amino acids. Germline loops: CDR1 MGHDK, CDR2 SYGVNS. V dropped 4 bases and J dropped 9; count of bases not matched to a gene: 2. All patients were untreated before thyroid surgery. Sequencing was carried out using tumor tissue. The chain carries TRBV25-1 and TRBJ1-6; 8 nucleotides line up with TRBD1. The sequence came from a female donor with papillary thyroid cancer or a benign thyroid nodule (not recorded which). Some clones in this sample may be carry-over from other donors' samples. The CDR3 loop reads CASSAQGVSPLHF. Written as DNA, the CDR3 is TGTGCCAGCAGTGCACAGGGGGTTTCACCCCTCCACTTT.